This T cell receptor (beta chain) was recorded in a study of T cell changes during pregnancy in multiple sclerosis. V trimming: 4 bases; J trimming: 3 bases; junction bases outside the gene matches: 16. The CDR3 spans 18 residues. CDR1 and CDR2 from the germline V gene are PRHDT and FYEKMQ (reference sequence). Sequencing used immunoSEQ multiplex PCR; TCRdb keeps in-frame clones, though not all of them. Altogether just under 95,000 clones are present, roughly 92% being singletons, with the ten largest covering about 2.6%. The sequence was collected from a female donor with multiple sclerosis, enrolled in a pregnancy study. The material sequenced was peripheral blood, taken in the first trimester of pregnancy. J is TRBJ2-3 and V is TRBV13; 7 nucleotides match TRBD1. CDR3 sequence (DNA): TGTGCCAGCAGCTCGAGGAACAGGGGCTTCGTCTCAACAGATACGCAGTATTTT. Translation gives CASSSRNRGFVSTDTQYF.